This T cell receptor beta chain originates from a study of OX40 agonist ivuxolimab in advanced cancers. V was shortened by 2 bases and J by 2 bases, with 11 bases between the two germline ends. Germline lookup yields CDR1 SGHRS and CDR2 YFSETQ. CDR3 length: 14 amino acids. The method was immunoSEQ multiplex PCR; TCRdb's version includes in-frame clones alone and lacks a portion of them. The sample includes 90,000 or so clones, more than 85% of them seen just once. Sequenced material: CD4+ or CD8+ T cells sorted from blood, taken in a trial of the OX40 agonist ivuxolimab. The source is an adult with an advanced solid tumor such as melanoma, head and neck, liver or kidney cancer. The chain carries TRBV5-1 and TRBJ2-7; D might be TRBD2 (5 bases). The CDR3 DNA follows: TGCGCCAGCAGCTTTGAACTAGAGGCCTACGAGCAGTACTTC. It encodes CASSFELEAYEQYF.